This T cell receptor (beta chain) stems from a study of cytomegalovirus exposure and HLA in healthy donors. Study at large: An earlier analysis identified approximately 110 million unique TCR beta sequences in some 180 million T cells. Under 85% of 398 genotyped donors fell in the Caucasian-associated ancestry cluster. Overall study results and limits: Whilst most TCR sequences proved rare, a subset of public TCRs occurred across many donors. Later, an analysis showed that TCR beta chains associated with HLA were more clonally expanded than others that were equally common.

Germline-derived CDR1 and CDR2 are LNHNV and YYDKDF (reference sequence). V lost 1 base to trimming and J lost 4 bases, with 11 bases between them. This CDR3 is 14 amino acids long. The PCR used 60 Vbeta and 13 Jbeta primers. Profiled with immunoSEQ multiplex PCR; TCRdb holds only in-frame clones, not every one. Seen here are approximately 140,000 clones, around 75% observed once, and the top ten hold 3.5%. This clone came up once. Its antigen is unidentified. This sequence joins TRBV15 and TRBJ2-7; a weak D match, TRBD1 (5 bases). This clonotype was sampled from a human donor in good health. The sequenced material came from PBMCs. The chain's CDR3 is CATSRVGQGYEQYF. In DNA, the CDR3 is TGTGCCACCAGCAGAGTAGGGCAGGGATACGAGCAGTACTTC.